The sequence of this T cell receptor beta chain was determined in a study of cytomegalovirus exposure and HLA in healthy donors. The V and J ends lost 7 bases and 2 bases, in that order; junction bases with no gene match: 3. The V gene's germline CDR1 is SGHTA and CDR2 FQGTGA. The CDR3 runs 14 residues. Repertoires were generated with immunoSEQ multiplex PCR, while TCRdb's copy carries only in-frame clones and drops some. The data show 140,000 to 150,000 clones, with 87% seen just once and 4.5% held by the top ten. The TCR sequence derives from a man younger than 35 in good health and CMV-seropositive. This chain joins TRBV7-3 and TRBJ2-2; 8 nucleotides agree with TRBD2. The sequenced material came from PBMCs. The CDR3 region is CASTGGLNTGELFF. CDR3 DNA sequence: TGTGCCAGCACGGGGGGGCTAAACACCGGGGAGCTGTTTTTT.